The 22 T cell receptor beta chains below were found in one sample sequenced in a study of cytomegalovirus exposure and HLA in healthy donors. Some clones are missing from TCRdb's copy, which holds only in-frame ones; the method was immunoSEQ multiplex PCR. Of 240,000 or so clones listed, around 88% were seen once; the top ten hold 1% to 1.5%. Sequenced input: PBMCs. The source of these receptors is a woman aged 30 to 39 in good health and CMV-seropositive.

The chain recombines TRBV11-3 with TRBJ2-1, with a possible D match to TRBD2 (7 bases). V was clipped by 1 base and J by 5 bases, with 24 bases between them. The CDR3 sequence is 19 residues long. From germline, CDR1 is SGHNT and CDR2 YENEEA. The CDR3 bases are TGTGCCAGCAGCTTAGGGATCCCTTGGGGGGGCGCGCGTAACAATGAGCAGTTCTTC. Encoded protein: CASSLGIPWGGARNNEQFF.

This chain joins TRBV2 and TRBJ1-2; D is ambiguous. Germline V lookup: CDR1 SNHLY, CDR2 FYNNEI. V lost 4 bases and J 4 bases, leaving 7 bases between the germline ends. CDR3 length: 12 amino acids. CDR3 nucleotide sequence: TGTGCCAGCAGTGGGGCTCGCTATGGCTACACCTTC. Encoded protein: CASSGARYGYTF.

CDR3 residues: CASSFFSGTGGNEQYF. The CDR3, as DNA: TGTGCCAGCAGTTTCTTCTCCGGGACAGGGGGCAACGAGCAGTACTTC. V and J are TRBV28 and TRBJ2-7; 12 positions match TRBD1. The germline V gene has CDR1 MDHEN and CDR2 SYDVKM. CDR3 size: 16 residues. Losses at the gene ends were 3 bases for V and 5 bases for J; bases not matched to a gene: 8.

The V and J genes are TRBV19 and TRBJ2-3; tentative D call: TRBD1 (5 bases). Germline CDR1 is LNHDA and CDR2 is SQIVND (reference sequence). CDR3 length: 16 amino acids. V was pared by 3 bases and J by 0 bases, with 13 bases between. CDR3 DNA: TGTGCCAGTAGTATGAGACAGAGAAATAGCACAGATACGCAGTATTTT. Translating it yields CASSMRQRNSTDTQYF.

The chain is built from TRBV27 and TRBJ2-1; a weak D match, TRBD2 (6 bases). V was pared by 6 bases and J by 4 bases, with 13 bases between. The CDR3 is 14 residues long. Germline V gene lookup returns CDR1 MNHEY and CDR2 SMNVEV (reference sequence). CDR3 DNA sequence: TGTGCCAGCAGGGACGGTCGGGAGTACAATGAGCAGTTCTTC. It yields the protein CASRDGREYNEQFF.

V gene TRBV29-1 combines with J gene TRBJ1-3; 7 nucleotides match TRBD1. Germline V gene sequence: CDR1 SQVTM, CDR2 ANQGSEA. With V trimmed by 1 base and J by 4 bases, 4 bases remained unmatched. The CDR3 runs 14 residues. The chain's CDR3 is CSVEVRGSGNTIYF. The CDR3 DNA follows: TGCAGCGTTGAAGTCAGGGGGTCCGGAAACACCATATATTTT.

V usage is TRBV27 and J usage is TRBJ2-5; 12 nucleotides match TRBD2. V gave up 5 bases and J gave up 5 bases; unmatched junction bases: 6. The V gene's germline CDR1 is MNHEY and CDR2 SMNVEV (reference sequence). This CDR3 comprises 15 residues. CDR3 protein: CASSPGTSGRETQYF. CDR3 nucleotide sequence: TGTGCCAGCAGTCCCGGGACTAGCGGGCGGGAGACCCAGTACTTC.

The rearrangement uses TRBV6-1 and TRBJ1-1; D unclear. The CDR3 spans 14 residues. V gave up 8 bases and J gave up 1 base, with 14 bases separating them. Germline V gives CDR1 MNHNS, CDR2 SASEGT. The CDR3 coding sequence is TGTGCCAGCTTTTCGTTCGGGAAGAACACTGAAGCTTTCTTT. It is translated as CASFSFGKNTEAFF.

This chain links TRBV27 with TRBJ2-7; D possibly corresponds to TRBD1 (5 bases). Germline-derived CDR1 and CDR2 are MNHEY and SMNVEV (reference sequence). V was trimmed by 10 bases and J by 5 bases, leaving 21 bases between them. The CDR3 length is 14 residues. The CDR3 DNA follows: TGTGCCACCCCCGGTCAGGGAATGTTCGACGAGCAGTACTTC. This sequence encodes CATPGQGMFDEQYF.

The V call is TRBV28, the J call TRBJ2-2; TRBD1 matches 7 bases. From germline, CDR1 is MDHEN and CDR2 SYDVKM. Trimming cost V 9 bases and J 5 bases; bases outside gene matches: 12. The CDR3 covers 15 residues. The CDR3 sequence: CASRNRDRQTGELFF. DNA for the CDR3: TGTGCCAGTAGAAACCGGGACAGACAAACCGGGGAGCTGTTTTTT.

V gene TRBV5-1 combines with J gene TRBJ2-1, with a possible D match to TRBD1 (5 bases). Per germline, CDR1 SGHRS and CDR2 YFSETQ. Trimming took 3 bases from V and 6 from J, leaving 16 bases between them. This CDR3 has 15 amino acids. The CDR3 DNA sequence: TGCGCCAGCAGCTCTGGTGACAGTATAGCCAATGAGCAGTTCTTC. This gives the protein CASSSGDSIANEQFF.

The rearrangement joins TRBV11-2 to TRBJ2-2; tentatively, D is TRBD2 (5 bases). Per germline, CDR1 SGHAT and CDR2 FQNNGV. CDR3 length: 13 residues. Trimming stripped 5 bases from V and 7 bases from J, with 11 bases between. The CDR3 protein is CASSARGSGELFF. The CDR3 DNA is TGTGCCAGCAGCGCCCGAGGGAGCGGGGAGCTGTTTTTT.

This clone was observed a single time. This chain joins TRBV27 and TRBJ2-7; 9 bases fit TRBD2. V was clipped by 7 bases and J by 2 bases; unmatched bases: 9. The germline V gene has CDR1 MNHEY and CDR2 SMNVEV (reference sequence). The CDR3 loop spans 15 amino acids. The CDR3 sequence: CASTTRAGGAYEQYF. CDR3 sequence (DNA): TGTGCCAGCACTACTAGGGCGGGAGGGGCCTACGAGCAGTACTTC.

This rearrangement joins TRBV6-5 to TRBJ2-7; TRBD2 matches at 8 bases. V dropped 5 bases and J dropped 5; count of bases not matched to a gene: 11. Germline-derived CDR1 and CDR2 are MNHEY and SVGAGI. The CDR3 totals 15 residues. In DNA, the CDR3 is TGTGCCAGCAGTCGCTCGGGACTAGGTAGAAACGAGCAGTACTTC. Protein sequence: CASSRSGLGRNEQYF.

V usage is TRBV7-9 and J usage is TRBJ1-1; D is unresolved. Trimming removed 6 bases at V and 0 bases at J, with 11 bases between. Germline V CDR1 and CDR2: SEHNR, FQNEAQ (reference sequence). This CDR3 is 14 amino acids long. The CDR3 protein is CASRSQVVNTEAFF. CDR3 sequence (DNA): TGTGCCAGCAGATCCCAGGTGGTGAACACTGAAGCTTTCTTT.

CDR3 residues: CASSGVSRGPQETQYF. The CDR3 nucleotides are TGTGCCAGCAGTGGAGTGAGCAGGGGACCGCAAGAGACCCAGTACTTC. The rearrangement uses TRBV2 and TRBJ2-5; D perhaps matches TRBD1 (6 bases). The germline gives CDR1 SNHLY, CDR2 FYNNEI. V was cut by 4 bases and J by 2 bases, with 17 bases left in between. The CDR3 is 16 residues long.

The V call is TRBV28, the J call TRBJ2-7; D perhaps matches TRBD1 (6 bases). Trimming cost V 4 bases and J 5 bases, with 15 bases left between them. Germline loops: CDR1 MDHEN, CDR2 SYDVKM. CDR3 length: 14 amino acids. CDR3 sequence reads: CASSYLDSPNEQYF. The CDR3 DNA reads as TGTGCCAGCAGTTACCTGGACAGCCCTAACGAGCAGTACTTC.

The gene calls are TRBV9 and TRBJ2-7, with 7 bases identical to TRBD1. Trimming removed 3 bases from V and 5 bases from J; junction bases left unmatched: 5. The CDR3 has 13 amino acids. Germline V CDR1 and CDR2: SGDLS, YYNGEE. The CDR3 here is CASSAMDRNEQYF. CDR3 in DNA: TGTGCCAGCAGCGCAATGGACAGGAACGAGCAGTACTTC.

This rearrangement joins TRBV28 to TRBJ2-7; 9 bases are a match to TRBD1. The germline V gene encodes CDR1 MDHEN and CDR2 SYDVKM. V shed 3 bases and J 2 bases; nucleotides not matched to a gene: 20. CDR3 length equals 20 residues. CDR3 sequence (DNA): TGTGCCAGCAGTTTTAGTTTTAGTACAGGGGGCGAAGGGTTCCCCTACGAGCAGTACTTC. Amino acids: CASSFSFSTGGEGFPYEQYF.

V gene TRBV28 combines with J gene TRBJ2-5; no clear D. V was cut by 2 bases and J by 4 bases, with 5 bases left in between. This CDR3 comprises 12 residues. CDR1 is MDHEN and CDR2 is SYDVKM in the germline V gene. The chain's CDR3 is CASSLIRETQYF. CDR3 in DNA: TGTGCCAGCAGTTTAATCCGAGAGACCCAGTACTTC.

A single count supports this clone. The chain recombines TRBV27 with TRBJ2-1; 7 bases are a match to TRBD1. The germline V gene encodes CDR1 MNHEY and CDR2 SMNVEV (reference sequence). The CDR3 totals 16 residues. After removal of 2 bases from V and 0 bases from J, the junction contained 4 bases not matched to a gene. In DNA form, the CDR3 reads TGTGCCAGCAGTTTAACGGGACAGAGCTCCTACAATGAGCAGTTCTTC. Translated: CASSLTGQSSYNEQFF.

This clone was seen just once. V is TRBV5-5 and J is TRBJ2-2; 7 positions agree with TRBD2. The CDR3 is made up of 15 amino acids. The germline gives CDR1 SGHKS, CDR2 YYEKEE (reference sequence). Trimming removed 4 bases from V and 2 bases from J; junction bases left unmatched: 5. The CDR3 reads CASSPSGVNTGELFF. The DNA for the CDR3 is TGTGCCAGCAGCCCAAGCGGGGTTAACACCGGGGAGCTGTTTTTT.